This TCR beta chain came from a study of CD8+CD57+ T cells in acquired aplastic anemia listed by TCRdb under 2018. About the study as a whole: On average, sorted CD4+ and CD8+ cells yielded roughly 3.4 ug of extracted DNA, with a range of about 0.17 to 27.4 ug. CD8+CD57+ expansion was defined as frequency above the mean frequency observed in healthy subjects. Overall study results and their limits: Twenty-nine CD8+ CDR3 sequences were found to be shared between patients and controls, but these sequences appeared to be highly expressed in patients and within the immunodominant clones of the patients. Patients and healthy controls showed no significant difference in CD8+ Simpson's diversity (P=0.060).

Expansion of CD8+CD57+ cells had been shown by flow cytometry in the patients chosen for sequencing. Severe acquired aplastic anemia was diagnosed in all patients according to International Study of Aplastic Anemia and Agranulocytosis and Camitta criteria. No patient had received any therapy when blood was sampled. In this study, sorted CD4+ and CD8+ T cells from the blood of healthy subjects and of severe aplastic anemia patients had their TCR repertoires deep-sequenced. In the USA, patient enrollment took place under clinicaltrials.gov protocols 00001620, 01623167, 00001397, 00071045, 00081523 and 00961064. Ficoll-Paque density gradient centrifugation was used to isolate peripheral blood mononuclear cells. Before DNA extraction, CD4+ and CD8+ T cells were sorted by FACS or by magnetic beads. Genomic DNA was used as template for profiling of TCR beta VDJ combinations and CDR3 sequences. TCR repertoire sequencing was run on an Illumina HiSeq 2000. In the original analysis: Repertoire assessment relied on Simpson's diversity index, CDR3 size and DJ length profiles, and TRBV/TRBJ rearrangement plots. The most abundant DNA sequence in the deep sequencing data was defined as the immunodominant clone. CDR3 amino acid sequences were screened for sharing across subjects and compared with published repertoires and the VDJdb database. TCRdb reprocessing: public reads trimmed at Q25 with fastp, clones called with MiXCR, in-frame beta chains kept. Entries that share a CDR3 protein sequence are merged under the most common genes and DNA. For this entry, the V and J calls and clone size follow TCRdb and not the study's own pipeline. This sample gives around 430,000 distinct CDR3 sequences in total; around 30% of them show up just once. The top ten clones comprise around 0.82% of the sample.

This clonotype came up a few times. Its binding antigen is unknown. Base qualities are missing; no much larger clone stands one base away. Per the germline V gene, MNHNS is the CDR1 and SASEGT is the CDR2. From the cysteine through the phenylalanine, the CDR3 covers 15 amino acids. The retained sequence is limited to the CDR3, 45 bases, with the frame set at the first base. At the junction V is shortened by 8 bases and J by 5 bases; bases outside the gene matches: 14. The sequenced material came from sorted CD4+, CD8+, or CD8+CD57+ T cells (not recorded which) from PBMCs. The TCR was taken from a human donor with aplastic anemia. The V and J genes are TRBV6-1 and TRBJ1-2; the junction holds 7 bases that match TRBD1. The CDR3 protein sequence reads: CASFDSGGGGYGYTF. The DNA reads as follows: TGTGCCAGCTTTGACTCAGGGGGAGGTGGTTATGGCTACACCTTC.